This T cell receptor (beta chain) is from a study of blood T cell repertoires in COVID-19. The CDR3 spans 18 residues. The germline gives CDR1 SGHNT, CDR2 YYREEE (reference sequence). V lost 0 bases, J lost 0 bases, and 13 bases lay in between. TCRdb keeps only in-frame clones here, not all; method: immunoSEQ multiplex PCR. The sample carries over 250,000 clones, more than 75% recorded once. The sequence came from a woman aged 40 to 55 who had recovered from COVID-19. Source material: peripheral blood. The V call is TRBV5-4, the J call TRBJ2-6; D is unresolved. The DNA for the CDR3 is TGTGCCAGCAGCTTGGCCGGTAAGATCTTCTCTGGGGCCAACGTCCTGACTTTC. Encoded protein: CASSLAGKIFSGANVLTF.